This TCR beta chain was obtained from a study of blood T cell repertoires in COVID-19. This study enrolled people aged roughly 18 to 100 from approximately 24 US geographic areas. The repertoire was sequenced with immunoSEQ multiplex PCR; TCRdb's copy has only in-frame clones and lacks some. The sample has 300,000 to 400,000 clones, about 90% seen once. The specimen was PBMCs or T cells enriched from blood (not recorded which). The source of this sequence is a man aged 30-40 years who had recovered from COVID-19.

The CDR3 reads CASSLRTGATGELFF. The CDR3 coding sequence is TGTGCCAGCAGCTTGCGGACAGGGGCCACCGGGGAGCTGTTTTTT. The chain links TRBV11-2 to TRBJ2-2; 9 bases are shared with TRBD1. The junction had 3 bases not matched to a gene; V was cut back by 3 bases and J by 4 bases. Germline V gene lookup returns CDR1 SGHAT and CDR2 FQNNGV. The CDR3 is 15 residues long.